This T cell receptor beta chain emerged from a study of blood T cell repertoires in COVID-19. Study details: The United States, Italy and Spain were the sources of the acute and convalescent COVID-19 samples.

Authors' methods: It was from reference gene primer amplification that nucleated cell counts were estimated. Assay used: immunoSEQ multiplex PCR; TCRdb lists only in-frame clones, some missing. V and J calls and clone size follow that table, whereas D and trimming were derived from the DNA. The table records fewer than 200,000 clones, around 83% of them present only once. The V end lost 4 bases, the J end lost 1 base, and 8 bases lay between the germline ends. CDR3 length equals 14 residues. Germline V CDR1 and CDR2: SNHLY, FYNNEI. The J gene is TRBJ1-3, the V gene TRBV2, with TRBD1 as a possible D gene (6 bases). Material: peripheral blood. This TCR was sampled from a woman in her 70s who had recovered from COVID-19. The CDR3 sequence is CASSAQGSGNTIYF. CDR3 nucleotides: TGTGCCAGCAGTGCCCAGGGGTCTGGAAACACCATATATTTT.